A selection of T cell receptor beta chains follows, all from one sample in a study of T cell responses to AZD1222 COVID-19 vaccine. Clones were sequenced by immunoSEQ multiplex PCR, and TCRdb holds only the in-frame ones, with some missing. The sample holds 120,000 or so clones, about 91% seen once. Material: peripheral blood, obtained on day 0 of AZD1222 vaccination. All receptors come from an adult in good health. Both conserved end residues are part of each CDR3. A D gene is named only where the DNA matches it firmly. Expanded clones get a size class; other rows say once, few or many, or leave the size out.

d_call: TRBD1; j_call: TRBJ2-5; clone_size: -; v_call: TRBV7-2; cdr3_aa: CASSSDGQGGTQYF; cdr3_nt: TGTGCCAGCAGCTCCGATGGACAGGGAGGGACCCAGTACTTC
d_call: -; j_call: TRBJ2-5; clone_size: -; v_call: TRBV15; cdr3_aa: CATSSFQETQYF; cdr3_nt: TGTGCCACCAGCAGCTTCCAAGAGACCCAGTACTTC
d_call: -; j_call: TRBJ1-6; clone_size: -; v_call: TRBV15; cdr3_aa: CATSRDPRGGSPLHF; cdr3_nt: TGTGCCACCAGCAGAGATCCTAGGGGGGGATCACCCCTCCACTTT
d_call: TRBD1; j_call: TRBJ1-1; clone_size: -; v_call: TRBV6-5; cdr3_aa: CASSYRQGAVTEAFF; cdr3_nt: TGTGCCAGCAGTTATCGACAGGGGGCAGTCACTGAAGCTTTCTTT
d_call: -; j_call: TRBJ2-5; clone_size: -; v_call: TRBV7-2; cdr3_aa: CASSPPGLAETQYF; cdr3_nt: TGTGCCAGCAGCCCCCCGGGGTTGGCAGAGACCCAGTACTTC
d_call: -; j_call: TRBJ1-5; clone_size: -; v_call: TRBV6-2/TRBV6-3; cdr3_aa: CASSYPSQPQHF; cdr3_nt: TGTGCCAGCAGTTACCCTAGCCAGCCCCAGCATTTT
d_call: -; j_call: TRBJ2-5; clone_size: -; v_call: TRBV12-3/TRBV12-4; cdr3_aa: CASRGTSQETQYF; cdr3_nt: TGTGCCAGCAGGGGGACATCGCAAGAGACCCAGTACTTC
d_call: -; j_call: TRBJ1-2; clone_size: -; v_call: TRBV20-1; cdr3_aa: CSASDRDHNYGYTF; cdr3_nt: TGCAGTGCTAGTGACAGAGACCATAACTATGGCTACACCTTC
d_call: -; j_call: TRBJ2-5; clone_size: -; v_call: TRBV2; cdr3_aa: CASSWPDRTAQETQYF; cdr3_nt: TGTGCCAGCAGCTGGCCTGACCGGACAGCTCAAGAGACCCAGTACTTC
d_call: -; j_call: TRBJ1-2; clone_size: -; v_call: TRBV19; cdr3_aa: CASSIEGRQDGYTF; cdr3_nt: TGTGCCAGTAGTATTGAAGGCCGCCAGGATGGCTACACCTTC
d_call: -; j_call: TRBJ1-1; clone_size: once; v_call: TRBV5-4; cdr3_aa: CASSLDPGTEAFF; cdr3_nt: TGTGCCAGCAGCTTGGATCCGGGTACTGAAGCTTTCTTT
d_call: TRBD1; j_call: TRBJ1-2; clone_size: -; v_call: TRBV7-2; cdr3_aa: CASSPDRDYGYTF; cdr3_nt: TGTGCCAGCAGCCCCGACAGGGATTATGGCTACACCTTC
d_call: TRBD2; j_call: TRBJ2-2; clone_size: -; v_call: TRBV5-4; cdr3_aa: CASSPGGLAENTGELFF; cdr3_nt: TGTGCCAGCAGCCCCGGAGGCCTAGCGGAGAACACCGGGGAGCTGTTTTTT
d_call: TRBD1; j_call: TRBJ2-7; clone_size: -; v_call: TRBV28; cdr3_aa: CASRDGTAYEQYF; cdr3_nt: TGTGCCAGCAGAGACGGGACAGCCTACGAGCAGTACTTC
d_call: -; j_call: TRBJ1-1; clone_size: few; v_call: TRBV2; cdr3_aa: CASRIRPGFGDTEAFF; cdr3_nt: TGTGCCAGCAGGATACGTCCGGGATTTGGGGACACTGAAGCTTTCTTT
d_call: -; j_call: TRBJ2-2; clone_size: -; v_call: TRBV5-6; cdr3_aa: CASSLLGGGWTGELFF; cdr3_nt: TGTGCCAGCAGCTTGTTGGGGGGCGGTTGGACCGGGGAGCTGTTTTTT
d_call: TRBD1; j_call: TRBJ2-2; clone_size: -; v_call: TRBV7-2; cdr3_aa: CASSFKPGGVGTGELFF; cdr3_nt: TGTGCCAGCAGCTTCAAACCAGGGGGCGTTGGCACCGGGGAGCTGTTTTTT
d_call: -; j_call: TRBJ1-2; clone_size: -; v_call: TRBV2; cdr3_aa: CASSEWGGGGYTF; cdr3_nt: TGTGCCAGCAGTGAATGGGGGGGTGGTGGCTACACCTTC
d_call: -; j_call: TRBJ1-2; clone_size: -; v_call: TRBV12-3/TRBV12-4; cdr3_aa: CASSLWLSYGYTF; cdr3_nt: TGTGCCAGCAGTTTATGGCTCAGCTATGGCTACACCTTC
d_call: -; j_call: TRBJ1-4; clone_size: -; v_call: TRBV7-2; cdr3_aa: CASSRGTRGTANEKLFF; cdr3_nt: TGTGCCAGCAGCCGTGGGACTAGGGGCACTGCTAATGAAAAACTGTTTTTT
d_call: -; j_call: TRBJ2-2; clone_size: -; v_call: TRBV19; cdr3_aa: CASSMGSGELFF; cdr3_nt: TGTGCCAGTAGTATGGGTAGCGGGGAGCTGTTTTTT
d_call: TRBD1; j_call: TRBJ2-7; clone_size: -; v_call: TRBV6-1; cdr3_aa: CASSDGQGGPYEQYF; cdr3_nt: TGTGCCAGCAGTGATGGACAGGGTGGCCCCTACGAGCAGTACTTC
d_call: TRBD1; j_call: TRBJ2-1; clone_size: -; v_call: TRBV28; cdr3_aa: CASSLSGQGPNEQFF; cdr3_nt: TGTGCCAGCAGTTTATCGGGACAGGGTCCCAATGAGCAGTTCTTC
d_call: -; j_call: TRBJ1-6; clone_size: -; v_call: TRBV4-2; cdr3_aa: CASSQDGQSPLHF; cdr3_nt: TGTGCCAGCAGCCAGGACGGACAGTCACCCCTCCACTTT
d_call: -; j_call: TRBJ1-5; clone_size: -; v_call: TRBV6-2/TRBV6-3; cdr3_aa: CASSYRGDSNQPQHF; cdr3_nt: TGTGCCAGCAGTTATAGAGGGGATAGCAATCAGCCCCAGCATTTT
d_call: -; j_call: TRBJ2-1; clone_size: -; v_call: TRBV6-2/TRBV6-3; cdr3_aa: CASSYLLDNEQFF; cdr3_nt: TGTGCCAGCAGTTACTTACTAGACAATGAGCAGTTCTTC
d_call: -; j_call: TRBJ2-1; clone_size: -; v_call: TRBV6-2/TRBV6-3; cdr3_aa: CASSRDREGLAEFF; cdr3_nt: TGTGCCAGCAGTCGGGACAGGGAAGGACTAGCAGAGTTCTTC
d_call: -; j_call: TRBJ1-6; clone_size: once; v_call: TRBV9; cdr3_aa: CASSAQSTYNSPLHF; cdr3_nt: TGTGCCAGCAGCGCCCAGTCAACCTATAATTCACCCCTCCACTTT
d_call: -; j_call: TRBJ1-3; clone_size: -; v_call: TRBV7-9; cdr3_aa: CASSLAVGGETGNTIYF; cdr3_nt: TGTGCCAGCAGCTTAGCCGTCGGGGGGGAAACGGGAAACACCATATATTTT
d_call: -; j_call: TRBJ1-1; clone_size: once; v_call: TRBV3-1/TRBV3-2; cdr3_aa: CASSQGGVGTEAFF; cdr3_nt: TGTGCCAGCAGCCAGGGGGGGGTGGGCACTGAAGCTTTCTTT
d_call: TRBD1; j_call: TRBJ2-7; clone_size: many; v_call: TRBV7-8; cdr3_aa: CASSVGTGASQYF; cdr3_nt: TGTGCCAGCAGCGTGGGGACAGGGGCCTCGCAGTACTTC
d_call: -; j_call: TRBJ2-7; clone_size: -; v_call: TRBV7-3; cdr3_aa: CASSLTDWTSSYEQYF; cdr3_nt: TGTGCCAGCAGCTTAACGGACTGGACCAGCTCCTACGAGCAGTACTTC
d_call: -; j_call: TRBJ2-1; clone_size: -; v_call: TRBV5-1; cdr3_aa: CASSLGQSNMYNEQFF; cdr3_nt: TGCGCCAGCAGCTTAGGGCAGTCGAATATGTACAATGAGCAGTTCTTC
d_call: TRBD1; j_call: TRBJ2-2; clone_size: -; v_call: TRBV7-3; cdr3_aa: CASSSQGTANTGELFF; cdr3_nt: TGTGCCAGCAGCTCACAGGGGACGGCGAACACCGGGGAGCTGTTTTTT
d_call: TRBD1; j_call: TRBJ2-3; clone_size: -; v_call: TRBV6-6; cdr3_aa: CASSYSGQGTDTQYF; cdr3_nt: TGTGCCAGCAGTTACTCGGGACAGGGAACAGATACGCAGTATTTT
d_call: -; j_call: TRBJ1-1; clone_size: once; v_call: TRBV7-9; cdr3_aa: CASSPWTENTEAFF; cdr3_nt: TGTGCCAGCAGCCCCTGGACAGAGAACACTGAAGCTTTCTTT
d_call: TRBD1; j_call: TRBJ2-7; clone_size: -; v_call: TRBV6-5; cdr3_aa: CATIGDRTYEQYF; cdr3_nt: TGTGCCACCATCGGGGACAGGACCTACGAGCAGTACTTC
d_call: -; j_call: TRBJ1-1; clone_size: -; v_call: TRBV5-6; cdr3_aa: CASSTQVEAFF; cdr3_nt: TGTGCCAGCAGCACCCAGGTTGAAGCTTTCTTT
d_call: TRBD1; j_call: TRBJ1-6; clone_size: few; v_call: TRBV6-5; cdr3_aa: CASRTTGRNSPLHF; cdr3_nt: TGTGCCAGCAGAACGACAGGGCGAAATTCACCCCTCCACTTT
d_call: TRBD1; j_call: TRBJ2-5; clone_size: -; v_call: TRBV11-2; cdr3_aa: CASSLPGQGLQTQYF; cdr3_nt: TGTGCCAGCAGCTTACCGGGACAGGGATTGCAGACCCAGTACTTC
d_call: -; j_call: TRBJ2-7; clone_size: -; v_call: TRBV6-5; cdr3_aa: CASSYGGGGSYEQYF; cdr3_nt: TGTGCCAGCAGTTATGGAGGGGGGGGCTCCTACGAGCAGTACTTC
d_call: -; j_call: TRBJ1-2; clone_size: -; v_call: TRBV7-2; cdr3_aa: CASSFAQLYGYTF; cdr3_nt: TGTGCCAGCAGCTTTGCACAGCTCTATGGCTACACCTTC
d_call: TRBD1; j_call: TRBJ2-7; clone_size: -; v_call: TRBV27; cdr3_aa: CASGLGTGIPYEQYF; cdr3_nt: TGTGCCAGCGGTTTAGGGACAGGGATTCCCTACGAGCAGTACTTC
d_call: -; j_call: TRBJ1-5; clone_size: -; v_call: TRBV6-6; cdr3_aa: CASSGQSNQPQHF; cdr3_nt: TGTGCCAGCAGTGGACAGAGCAATCAGCCCCAGCATTTT
d_call: -; j_call: TRBJ1-1; clone_size: -; v_call: TRBV7-9; cdr3_aa: CASSLEGGRTEAFF; cdr3_nt: TGTGCCAGCAGCTTAGAAGGGGGTAGGACTGAAGCTTTCTTT
d_call: -; j_call: TRBJ1-5; clone_size: -; v_call: TRBV7-8; cdr3_aa: CASSPTPAGEVVQPQHF; cdr3_nt: TGTGCCAGCAGCCCGACTCCGGCAGGGGAGGTTGTCCAGCCCCAGCATTTT
d_call: TRBD1; j_call: TRBJ2-1; clone_size: -; v_call: TRBV29-1; cdr3_aa: CSVFTGGNEQFF; cdr3_nt: TGCAGCGTTTTCACAGGGGGCAATGAGCAGTTCTTC
d_call: -; j_call: TRBJ2-7; clone_size: -; v_call: TRBV2; cdr3_aa: CASSLGPLSSYEQYF; cdr3_nt: TGTGCCAGCAGTTTAGGACCTTTGAGCTCCTACGAGCAGTACTTC
d_call: -; j_call: TRBJ1-6; clone_size: -; v_call: TRBV7-2; cdr3_aa: CASSLDGRASPLHF; cdr3_nt: TGTGCCAGCAGCTTAGATGGCAGGGCCTCACCCCTCCACTTT
d_call: -; j_call: TRBJ1-6; clone_size: -; v_call: TRBV28; cdr3_aa: CASRPGPYNSPLHF; cdr3_nt: TGTGCCAGCAGACCGGGACCCTATAATTCACCCCTCCACTTT
d_call: TRBD2; j_call: TRBJ2-3; clone_size: -; v_call: TRBV4-2; cdr3_aa: CASEAETSGGADTQYF; cdr3_nt: TGTGCCAGCGAGGCCGAGACTAGCGGGGGGGCAGATACGCAGTATTTT
d_call: -; j_call: TRBJ1-2; clone_size: -; v_call: TRBV28; cdr3_aa: CASAGGPNYGYTF; cdr3_nt: TGTGCCAGCGCGGGAGGACCTAACTATGGCTACACCTTC
d_call: -; j_call: TRBJ2-7; clone_size: -; v_call: TRBV12-3/TRBV12-4; cdr3_aa: CASSLGGGLEQYF; cdr3_nt: TGTGCCAGCAGTTTAGGAGGCGGGCTCGAGCAGTACTTC
d_call: -; j_call: TRBJ1-5; clone_size: -; v_call: TRBV19; cdr3_aa: CASITGEGSNQPQHF; cdr3_nt: TGTGCCAGTATTACGGGTGAAGGTAGCAATCAGCCCCAGCATTTT